This TCR beta chain appears in the sequencing data of a study of blood T cell repertoires in COVID-19. Clones were sequenced by immunoSEQ multiplex PCR, and TCRdb holds only the in-frame ones, with some missing. The sample shows about 44,000 clones, over 80% of them seen only once. This clonotype originated in a middle-aged woman with acute or convalescent COVID-19. The sample taken for sequencing was peripheral blood.

DNA of the CDR3: TGTGCCAGCAGTTCGTGGGCAGGGGCTGGTGCTAATGAAAAACTGTTTTTT. It translates to CASSSWAGAGANEKLFF. The gene calls are TRBV28 and TRBJ1-4, with D possibly being TRBD1 (6 bases). This CDR3 is built from 17 residues. V was cut by 4 bases and J by 3 bases, with 18 bases left in between. The V gene's germline CDR1 is MDHEN and CDR2 SYDVKM.